Reported below is one T cell receptor beta chain. Original methodology: Using reference gene primer amplification, nucleated cell counts were estimated. Data came from immunoSEQ multiplex PCR; TCRdb stores just in-frame clones and leaves some out. The V and J calls and clone size come from that table; D and trimming were worked out from the DNA. The table lists around 150,000 clones, approximately 84% of them singletons. The sample originates from a study of blood T cell repertoires in COVID-19. Study overall: There were acute and convalescent COVID-19 samples, and they came from the United States, Italy and Spain.

Participant age was about 18 to 89 years, and participants resided in 20 to 30 US areas. Self-reported history from a screening survey and questionnaire set each donor's cohort. Sample: PBMCs or T cells enriched from blood (not recorded which). This clonotype originated in a woman between 50 and 59 years old with acute COVID-19.

The CDR3 DNA reads as TGTGCCAGCACCCCCACAGGGTTAGGAAACACCATATATTTT. Protein product: CASTPTGLGNTIYF. The chain recombines TRBV3-1 (or the pseudogene TRBV3-2) with TRBJ1-3; D possibly corresponds to TRBD1 (6 bases). From germline, CDR1 is LGHDT and CDR2 YNNKEL (reference sequence). There are 14 residues in the CDR3. V was cut by 7 bases and J by 4 bases, with 14 bases left in between.